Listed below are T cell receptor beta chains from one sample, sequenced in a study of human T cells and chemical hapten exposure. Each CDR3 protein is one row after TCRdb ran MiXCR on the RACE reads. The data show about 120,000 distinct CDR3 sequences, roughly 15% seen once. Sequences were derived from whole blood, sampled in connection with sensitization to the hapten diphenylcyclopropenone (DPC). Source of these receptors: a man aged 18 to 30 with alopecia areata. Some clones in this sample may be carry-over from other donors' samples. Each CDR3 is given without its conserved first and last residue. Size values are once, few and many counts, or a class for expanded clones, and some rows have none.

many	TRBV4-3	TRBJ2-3	ASSPAGAPSDTQY
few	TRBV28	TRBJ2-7	ASSLSTGNSYEQY
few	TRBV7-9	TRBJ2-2	ASSLDGDSGELF
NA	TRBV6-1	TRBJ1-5	ASSEVNMGRPQH
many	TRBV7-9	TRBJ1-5	ASSQAAAQPQH
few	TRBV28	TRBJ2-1	ASSAGTNYNEQF
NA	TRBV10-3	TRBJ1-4	AISESEGLSGKLF
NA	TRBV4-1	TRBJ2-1	ASRTSGGVDEQF
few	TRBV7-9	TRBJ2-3	ATELISGFTDTQY
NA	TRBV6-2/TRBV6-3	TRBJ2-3	ASRANILADTQY
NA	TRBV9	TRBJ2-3	ASSAWGRTTDTQY
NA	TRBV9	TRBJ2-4	ASSPSAGGRFAPRRDIQY
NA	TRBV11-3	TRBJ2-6	ASSLFFSGANVLT
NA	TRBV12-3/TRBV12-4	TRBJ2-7	ASSLAFTEGGEQY
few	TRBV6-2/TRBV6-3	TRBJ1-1	ASSYRGGAF
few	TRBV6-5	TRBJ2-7	ASSATGTSGGYYEQY
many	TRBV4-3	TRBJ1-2	ASSQLLAYGYT
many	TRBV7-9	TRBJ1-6	ASKSWTANSPLH
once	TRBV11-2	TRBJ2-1	ASSLEIPNEQF
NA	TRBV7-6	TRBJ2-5	ASSLPRQGETQY
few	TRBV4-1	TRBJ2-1	ASSHLRQGNEQF
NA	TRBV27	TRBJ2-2	ASSLVTSGGSTGELF
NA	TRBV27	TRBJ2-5	ASSNLTSLYQETQY
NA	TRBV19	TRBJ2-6	ASSTSSGANVLT
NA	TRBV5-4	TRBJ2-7	ASSVPGLTTYEQY
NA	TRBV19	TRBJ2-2	ASSIRDTGIGELF
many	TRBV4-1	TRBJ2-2	ASYWGGELF
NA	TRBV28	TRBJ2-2	ASGGDTGELF
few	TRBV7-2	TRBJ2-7	ASSITSGGFSYEQY
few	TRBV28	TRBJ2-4	ATTRGLGVDIQY
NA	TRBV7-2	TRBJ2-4	ASTFGATKNIQY